Here is one T cell receptor (beta chain) with its context. No antigen is known for it. This may stem from a read error, because a much larger clone lies one nucleotide away. Its CDR3 holds 12 amino acids, cysteine through phenylalanine. Only the CDR3 DNA stays, 36 bases, in frame from base 1. The germline V gene yields MNHEY for CDR1 and SVGAGI for CDR2. This sample stems from a study of post-analysis software for immune sequencing data (dated by TCRdb to the mid-2010s). For the study in its entirety: Relapsing-remitting, secondary progressive and progressive-relapsing multiple sclerosis were recorded as disease courses, and subtype annotation was lacking for some patients. The patient repertoires were compared against 11 previously published healthy control repertoires obtained from donors aged 6 to 25 years. A subset of samples was prepared in parallel using single-end sample barcoding, then pooled and co-amplified after Illumina adapter ligation. The full study reports these points: Direct clustering with F measure revealed strong co-clustering of samples prepared in the same batch, which led to a batch-effect correction. Normalized Chao1 diversity was significantly lower in multiple sclerosis patients than controls, suggesting substantial peripheral T-cell clonal expansion. The multiple sclerosis patient group was slightly younger than the control group. Patients showed significantly higher frequencies than controls for a few TRBV segments, among them TRBV5-6, TRBV5-1 and TRBV20-1.

Library preparation was by PCR. TCRdb lists the instrument as Illumina HiSeq 2500. To reduce PCR and sequencing biases, unique molecular identifiers were built into the TCR beta cDNA libraries. About 500,000 cDNA molecules were obtained for every 1 to 10 million input T cells, so each molecule roughly corresponded to one T cell. The patient libraries were prepared and sequenced with the same protocol used for the earlier healthy control dataset. Samples belonging to the same batch were prepared together, multiplexed and sequenced on a shared HiSeq lane. Under the source paper's analysis protocol: Raw barcoded reads were processed with MIGEC, and single-read molecular identifier groups were discarded before consensus assembly and CDR3 extraction. VDJtools was used for post-analysis of the clonotype tables, with diversity normalized by down-sampling every dataset to the smallest sample size. Repertoire overlap clustering matched CDR3 amino acid but not nucleotide sequences to correct batch-related cross-sample contamination. TCRdb reprocessing: public reads trimmed at Q25 with fastp, clones called with MiXCR, in-frame beta chains kept. Identical CDR3 proteins give one entry, which carries the most common genes and DNA. The V and J calls were determined by TCRdb, not by the authors. This sample lists fewer than 850,000 distinct CDR3 sequences; 40% to 55% were detected once. 4.9% of the sample is taken by the ten largest.

To demonstrate the VDJtools post-analysis software, TCR beta repertoires were profiled from the peripheral blood of roughly 14 young patients with multiple sclerosis. Multiple sclerosis patients were children and adolescents aged roughly 6 to 17 years. The receptor's source is a girl between 10 and 17 years old with multiple sclerosis. Sequenced sample: blood. The chain links TRBV6-5 with TRBJ2-3; a confident D gene designation cannot be given. The sequenced DNA: TGTGCCGGCAGCACGACTCCTTCGGCGCAGTATTTT. Its product reads: CAGSTTPSAQYF.